Listed below are T cell receptor beta chains from one sample, sequenced in a study of T cells in Graves' hyperthyroidism and ophthalmopathy. One entry per CDR3 protein, called by TCRdb with MiXCR from the multiplex PCR reads. The sample holds hundreds of thousands of distinct CDR3 sequences, around 15% seen once. The sample was blood. Receptor source: a woman younger than 30 with Graves' hyperthyroidism. Each CDR3 is given with its conserved first and last residue. Fields, in order: V gene, D gene, J gene, clone size, CDR3 DNA, CDR3 protein. A D gene is named only where the DNA matches it firmly. Clone size, where shown, is once, few, many, or a class for clones that have expanded.

v_call: TRBV24-1
d_call: TRBD1
j_call: TRBJ2-1
clone_size: many
cdr3_nt: TGTGCCACCAGTGAAGGACAGGGACGGGTCAATGAGCAGTTCTTC
cdr3_aa: CATSEGQGRVNEQFF

v_call: TRBV3-1
d_call: TRBD2
j_call: TRBJ2-7
clone_size: many
cdr3_nt: TGTGCCAGCAGCCCCGGAGGGGCGGGAGGAACCTACGAGCAGTACTTC
cdr3_aa: CASSPGGAGGTYEQYF

v_call: TRBV28
d_call: .
j_call: TRBJ1-4
clone_size: .
cdr3_nt: TGTGCCAGCAGTTTATCGGGCACCGGTAATGAAAAACTGTTTTTT
cdr3_aa: CASSLSGTGNEKLFF

v_call: TRBV29-1
d_call: TRBD1
j_call: TRBJ1-5
clone_size: few
cdr3_nt: TGCAGCGTAAAAAATGACAGGGGAAAGGGTCAGCCCCAGCATTTT
cdr3_aa: CSVKNDRGKGQPQHF

v_call: TRBV6-1
d_call: .
j_call: TRBJ1-1
clone_size: many
cdr3_nt: TGTGCCAGCATCCCGCGGGGGGATCCTGAAGCTTTCTTT
cdr3_aa: CASIPRGDPEAFF

v_call: TRBV24-1
d_call: .
j_call: TRBJ2-1
clone_size: many
cdr3_nt: TGTGCCACCAGTGATTTGCCCCAGGGCTCCTACAATGAGCAGTTCTTC
cdr3_aa: CATSDLPQGSYNEQFF

v_call: TRBV24-1
d_call: TRBD1
j_call: TRBJ2-7
clone_size: .
cdr3_nt: TGTGCCACCAGTGGCCCCCGACAGGGGACCGGCGAGCAGTACTTC
cdr3_aa: CATSGPRQGTGEQYF

v_call: TRBV18
d_call: .
j_call: TRBJ1-1
clone_size: many
cdr3_nt: TGTGCCAGCTCACCACAAGGGAGTCCTAGGGGTACTGAAGCTTTCTTT
cdr3_aa: CASSPQGSPRGTEAFF

v_call: TRBV28
d_call: .
j_call: TRBJ1-2
clone_size: many
cdr3_nt: TGTGCCAGCGAGACCGGCTATGGCTACACCTTC
cdr3_aa: CASETGYGYTF

v_call: TRBV7-8
d_call: .
j_call: TRBJ1-1
clone_size: many
cdr3_nt: TGTGCCAGCAGCTTGGTTAGGAGGAGCACTGAAGCTTTCTTT
cdr3_aa: CASSLVRRSTEAFF

v_call: TRBV6-2/TRBV6-3
d_call: TRBD2
j_call: TRBJ2-5
clone_size: many
cdr3_nt: TGTGCCAGCAGTCCCTCCGGGACTAGCGGGAGGATAAGAGAGACCCAGTACTTC
cdr3_aa: CASSPSGTSGRIRETQYF

v_call: TRBV15
d_call: TRBD2
j_call: TRBJ2-5
clone_size: many
cdr3_nt: TGTGCCACCAGCCCTAGCGGGAGTTCTTTGGAGACCCAGTACTTC
cdr3_aa: CATSPSGSSLETQYF

v_call: TRBV14
d_call: .
j_call: TRBJ2-7
clone_size: .
cdr3_nt: TGTGCCAGGATGCACGAGCAGTACTTC
cdr3_aa: CARMHEQYF

v_call: TRBV6-5
d_call: .
j_call: TRBJ2-3
clone_size: few
cdr3_nt: TGTGCCAGCAGTTACTCCGGTAGCGGAAGCACAGATACGCAGTATTTT
cdr3_aa: CASSYSGSGSTDTQYF

v_call: TRBV5-1
d_call: TRBD1
j_call: TRBJ2-1
clone_size: .
cdr3_nt: TGCGCCAGCAGCCCCCGGGACAGGGCTACGTATGAGCAGTTCTTC
cdr3_aa: CASSPRDRATYEQFF

v_call: TRBV3-1
d_call: .
j_call: TRBJ2-7
clone_size: many
cdr3_nt: TGTGCCAGCAGCCAAGGAATTGGGAGTCACGAGCAGTACTTC
cdr3_aa: CASSQGIGSHEQYF

v_call: TRBV29-1
d_call: .
j_call: TRBJ2-2
clone_size: .
cdr3_nt: TGCAGCGTTTACTGGCTCACCGGGGAGCTGTTTTTT
cdr3_aa: CSVYWLTGELFF

v_call: TRBV18
d_call: .
j_call: TRBJ2-7
clone_size: .
cdr3_nt: TGTGCCAGCTCAGAAACCCAGACCCCATCCTACGAGCAGTACTTC
cdr3_aa: CASSETQTPSYEQYF

v_call: TRBV5-6
d_call: .
j_call: TRBJ1-5
clone_size: few
cdr3_nt: TGTGCCAGCAGCTTGGTTGGGGATCAGCCCCAGCATTTT
cdr3_aa: CASSLVGDQPQHF

v_call: TRBV29-1
d_call: TRBD1
j_call: TRBJ1-1
clone_size: .
cdr3_nt: TGCAGCGTACCAGGGACAGTGAAGGCCGAAGCTTTCTTT
cdr3_aa: CSVPGTVKAEAFF

v_call: TRBV7-2
d_call: .
j_call: TRBJ1-2
clone_size: few
cdr3_nt: TGTGCCAGCAGCTTAGGACAGGATATCTACTATGGCTACACCTTC
cdr3_aa: CASSLGQDIYYGYTF

v_call: TRBV20-1
d_call: TRBD2
j_call: TRBJ2-7
clone_size: .
cdr3_nt: TGCAGTGCTGGGGGGCTAGCGGGACTGCGACTGGAGGAGCAGTACTTC
cdr3_aa: CSAGGLAGLRLEEQYF

v_call: TRBV2
d_call: .
j_call: TRBJ2-1
clone_size: many
cdr3_nt: TGTGCCAGCAGGGAATACTCAGGGGAGCAGTTCTTC
cdr3_aa: CASREYSGEQFF

v_call: TRBV7-9
d_call: TRBD1
j_call: TRBJ2-7
clone_size: few
cdr3_nt: TGTGCCAGCAGCGCAGAAGGACAGGGGGAATTCTACGAGCAGTACTTC
cdr3_aa: CASSAEGQGEFYEQYF

v_call: TRBV27
d_call: TRBD1
j_call: TRBJ2-1
clone_size: many
cdr3_nt: TGTGCCAGCAGAGCCGACAGGGGGTCCTACAATGAGCAGTTCTTC
cdr3_aa: CASRADRGSYNEQFF

v_call: TRBV27
d_call: .
j_call: TRBJ1-6
clone_size: many
cdr3_nt: TGTGCCAGCAGGGAATCAAATTCACCCCTCCACTTT
cdr3_aa: CASRESNSPLHF

v_call: TRBV11-2
d_call: .
j_call: TRBJ2-1
clone_size: .
cdr3_nt: TGTGCCAGCAGCCCCGGGAGCCCTAGGAGGTTCTTC
cdr3_aa: CASSPGSPRRFF

v_call: TRBV12-3/TRBV12-4
d_call: TRBD2
j_call: TRBJ2-2
clone_size: few
cdr3_nt: TGTGCCAGCCGCCCGGGGGGTAGCGGGTACACCGGGGAGCTGTTTTTT
cdr3_aa: CASRPGGSGYTGELFF

v_call: TRBV7-9
d_call: TRBD1
j_call: TRBJ2-1
clone_size: many
cdr3_nt: TGTGCCAGCAGCCCTAGACAGGGGGGCTACAATGAGCAGTTCTTC
cdr3_aa: CASSPRQGGYNEQFF

v_call: TRBV7-9
d_call: .
j_call: TRBJ2-1
clone_size: .
cdr3_nt: TGTGCCAGCAGCCGCAGTGCGAGCGGAGGCGGGGGCGAGCAGTTCTTC
cdr3_aa: CASSRSASGGGGEQFF

v_call: TRBV7-9
d_call: TRBD1
j_call: TRBJ1-4
clone_size: .
cdr3_nt: TGTGCCAGCAGAGATAGGGGACCCTCGCGGGGACAGGTGGATGAAAAACTGTTTTTT
cdr3_aa: CASRDRGPSRGQVDEKLFF

v_call: TRBV11-2
d_call: .
j_call: TRBJ1-3
clone_size: few
cdr3_nt: TGTGCCAGCAGCTCCTATACAGGGAGCCCCGGAAACACCATATATTTT
cdr3_aa: CASSSYTGSPGNTIYF

v_call: TRBV25-1
d_call: TRBD1
j_call: TRBJ1-1
clone_size: .
cdr3_nt: TGTGCCAGCAGTGACCAGGACAGGGGGGTCACTGAAGCTTTCTTT
cdr3_aa: CASSDQDRGVTEAFF

v_call: TRBV18
d_call: TRBD1
j_call: TRBJ2-1
clone_size: many
cdr3_nt: TGTGCCAGCTCTCGGACAGGGGAAAGGAATGAGCAGTTCTTC
cdr3_aa: CASSRTGERNEQFF

v_call: TRBV4-1
d_call: TRBD1
j_call: TRBJ1-3
clone_size: .
cdr3_nt: TGCGCCAGCAGCCGGACAGGGGGCCCACTATCTGGAAACACCATATATTTT
cdr3_aa: CASSRTGGPLSGNTIYF

v_call: TRBV11-3
d_call: .
j_call: TRBJ2-1
clone_size: many
cdr3_nt: TGTGCCAGCAGCTTAGTTGTGCCAGGGGATTACAATGAGCAGTTCTTC
cdr3_aa: CASSLVVPGDYNEQFF

v_call: TRBV20-1
d_call: TRBD2
j_call: TRBJ2-5
clone_size: few
cdr3_nt: TGCGGAGAGACTAGCGGGGATCAAGAGACCCAGTACTTC
cdr3_aa: CGETSGDQETQYF

v_call: TRBV11-2
d_call: .
j_call: TRBJ2-1
clone_size: many
cdr3_nt: TGTGCCAGCAGCACTAGCAGGGGTCCCTCCTACAATGAGCAGTTCTTC
cdr3_aa: CASSTSRGPSYNEQFF

v_call: TRBV19
d_call: TRBD1
j_call: TRBJ2-3
clone_size: .
cdr3_nt: TGTGCCAGTAACGACGTCCCGGGACAGAAGACGTATTTT
cdr3_aa: CASNDVPGQKTYF

v_call: TRBV6-2/TRBV6-3
d_call: .
j_call: TRBJ2-7
clone_size: many
cdr3_nt: TGTGCCAGCAGTTATTTGGGGTCTGGTGAGCAGTACTTC
cdr3_aa: CASSYLGSGEQYF

v_call: TRBV29-1
d_call: .
j_call: TRBJ2-3
clone_size: few
cdr3_nt: TGCAGCGTTGGAAGGAGCAGCTCTAGCACAGATACGCAGTATTTT
cdr3_aa: CSVGRSSSSTDTQYF

v_call: TRBV7-9
d_call: TRBD2
j_call: TRBJ2-7
clone_size: many
cdr3_nt: TGTGCCAGCAGCCTAAATTGGACTAGCGGGTGGTTCTCCTACGAGCAGTACTTC
cdr3_aa: CASSLNWTSGWFSYEQYF

v_call: TRBV7-3
d_call: .
j_call: TRBJ2-4
clone_size: many
cdr3_nt: TGTGCCAGCAGCTCCCCCGGCGACATTCAGTACTTC
cdr3_aa: CASSSPGDIQYF

v_call: TRBV20-1
d_call: TRBD1
j_call: TRBJ2-7
clone_size: many
cdr3_nt: TGCAGTGCTAGTCATGGGACAGGGGACTCCTACGAGCAGTACTTC
cdr3_aa: CSASHGTGDSYEQYF

v_call: TRBV20-1
d_call: TRBD1
j_call: TRBJ1-1
clone_size: many
cdr3_nt: TGCAGTGCTAGAGATTCCAGGGGGACTGAAGCTTTCTTT
cdr3_aa: CSARDSRGTEAFF

v_call: TRBV7-2
d_call: TRBD1
j_call: TRBJ1-4
clone_size: few
cdr3_nt: TGTGCCAGCAGACCCATCGGGCAGGGGGGTGGTGAAAAACTGTTTTTT
cdr3_aa: CASRPIGQGGGEKLFF

v_call: TRBV14
d_call: .
j_call: TRBJ2-1
clone_size: many
cdr3_nt: TGTGCCAGCAGCCCCTTATTTAGCCCTAACTACAATGAGCAGTTCTTC
cdr3_aa: CASSPLFSPNYNEQFF

v_call: TRBV20-1
d_call: .
j_call: TRBJ2-3
clone_size: many
cdr3_nt: TGCAGTGCCGGGGGCGGGCCAGGCCACACAGATACGCAGTATTTT
cdr3_aa: CSAGGGPGHTDTQYF

v_call: TRBV4-1
d_call: .
j_call: TRBJ1-4
clone_size: .
cdr3_nt: TGCGCCAGCAGCCAAGAGAAAGCTCTCCGGACGGCGAAGGGGCCGAATGAAAAACTGTTTTTT
cdr3_aa: CASSQEKALRTAKGPNEKLFF

v_call: TRBV18
d_call: TRBD1
j_call: TRBJ2-5
clone_size: many
cdr3_nt: TGTGCCAGCTCACCCTTGGACAGGGGAGAGACCCAGTACTTC
cdr3_aa: CASSPLDRGETQYF

v_call: TRBV7-9
d_call: TRBD2
j_call: TRBJ2-3
clone_size: many
cdr3_nt: TGTGCCAGCAGCTCCGTAGCGGGAGGGAACCGGGGTACGCAGTATTTT
cdr3_aa: CASSSVAGGNRGTQYF

v_call: TRBV7-2
d_call: .
j_call: TRBJ2-1
clone_size: .
cdr3_nt: TGTGCCAGCAGCTTAGCGGACCTAATGAGGGAGCAGTTCTTC
cdr3_aa: CASSLADLMREQFF

v_call: TRBV4-2
d_call: .
j_call: TRBJ1-1
clone_size: .
cdr3_nt: TGTGCCAGCAGCCACTCTGGGAGGGGTCAGAACACTGAAGCTTTCTTT
cdr3_aa: CASSHSGRGQNTEAFF